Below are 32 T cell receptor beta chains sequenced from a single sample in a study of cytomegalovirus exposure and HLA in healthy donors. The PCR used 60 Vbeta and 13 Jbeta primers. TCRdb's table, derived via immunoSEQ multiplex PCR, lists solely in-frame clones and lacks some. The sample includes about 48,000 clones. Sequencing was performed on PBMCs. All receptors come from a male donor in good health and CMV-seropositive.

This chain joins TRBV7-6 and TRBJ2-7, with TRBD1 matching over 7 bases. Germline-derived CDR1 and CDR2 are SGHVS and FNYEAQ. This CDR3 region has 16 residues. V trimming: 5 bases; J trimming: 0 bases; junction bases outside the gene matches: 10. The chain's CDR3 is CASSPRQGVSSYEQYF. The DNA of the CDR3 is TGTGCCAGCAGCCCCAGGCAGGGGGTTAGCTCCTACGAGCAGTACTTC.

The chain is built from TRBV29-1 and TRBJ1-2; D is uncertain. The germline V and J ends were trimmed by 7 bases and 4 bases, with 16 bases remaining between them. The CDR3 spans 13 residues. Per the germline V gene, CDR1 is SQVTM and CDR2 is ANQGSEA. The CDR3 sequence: CSAGQASSYGYTF. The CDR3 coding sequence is TGCAGCGCCGGTCAGGCGTCCTCCTATGGCTACACCTTC.

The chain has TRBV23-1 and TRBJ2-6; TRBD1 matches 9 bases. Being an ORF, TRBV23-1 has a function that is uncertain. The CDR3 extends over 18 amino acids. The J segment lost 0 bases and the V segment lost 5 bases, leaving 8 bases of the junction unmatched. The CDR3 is CASSTRDRESSGANVLTF. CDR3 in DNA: TGCGCCAGCAGTACGCGGGACAGGGAGAGCTCTGGGGCCAACGTCCTGACTTTC.

This CDR3 reads CASSQGRGSYEQYF. The CDR3 nucleotides are TGCGCCAGCAGCCAAGGTCGGGGATCCTACGAGCAGTACTTC. The chain links TRBV4-1 to TRBJ2-5; D is possibly TRBD2 (5 bases). The J call is in doubt because the DNA end fits TRBJ2-7 better. This CDR3 spans 14 amino acids. CDR1 is MGHRA and CDR2 is YSYEKL in the germline V gene.

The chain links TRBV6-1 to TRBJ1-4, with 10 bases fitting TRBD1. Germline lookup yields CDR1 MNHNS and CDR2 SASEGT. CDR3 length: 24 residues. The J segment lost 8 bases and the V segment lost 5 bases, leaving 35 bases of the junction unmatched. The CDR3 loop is CASSQGPAEWEETGGAGFGEKLFF. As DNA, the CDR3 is TGTGCCAGCAGTCAAGGGCCGGCCGAGTGGGAAGAGACAGGGGGCGCCGGGTTTGGAGAAAAACTGTTTTTT.

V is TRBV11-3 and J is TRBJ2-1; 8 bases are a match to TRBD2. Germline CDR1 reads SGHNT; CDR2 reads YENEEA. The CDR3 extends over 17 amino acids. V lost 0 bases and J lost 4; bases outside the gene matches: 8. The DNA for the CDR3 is TGTGCCAGCAGCTTAGATAGGAGTCGCGGGGGGTACAATGAGCAGTTCTTC. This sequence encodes CASSLDRSRGGYNEQFF.

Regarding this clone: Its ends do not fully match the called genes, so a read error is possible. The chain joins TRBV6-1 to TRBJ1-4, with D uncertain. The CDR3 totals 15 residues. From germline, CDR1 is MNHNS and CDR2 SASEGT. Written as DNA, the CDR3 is TGTGCCAGCGGGAGGGCTAGTAGGGTAAATGAAGAACTGTTTTTT. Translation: CASGRASRVNEELFF.

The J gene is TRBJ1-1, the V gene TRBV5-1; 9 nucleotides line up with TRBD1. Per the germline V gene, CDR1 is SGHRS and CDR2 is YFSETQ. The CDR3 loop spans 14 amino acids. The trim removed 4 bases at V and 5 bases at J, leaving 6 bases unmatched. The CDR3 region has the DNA TGCGCCAGCAGCCAGAGGACAGGGGAGACTGAAGCTTTCTTT. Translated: CASSQRTGETEAFF.

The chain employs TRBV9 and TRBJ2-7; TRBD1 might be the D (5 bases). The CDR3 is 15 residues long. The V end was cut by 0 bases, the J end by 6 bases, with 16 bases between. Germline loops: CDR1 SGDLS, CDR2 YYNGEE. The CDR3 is CASSVGAGPACEQYF. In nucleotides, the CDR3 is TGTGCCAGCAGCGTAGGGGCAGGGCCGGCCTGCGAGCAGTACTTC.

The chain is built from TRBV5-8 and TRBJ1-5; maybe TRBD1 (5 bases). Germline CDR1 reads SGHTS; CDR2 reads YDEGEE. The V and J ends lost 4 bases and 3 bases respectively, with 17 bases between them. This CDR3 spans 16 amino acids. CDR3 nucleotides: TGTGCCAGCAGCACCGACGACAGCCTGGTCAATCAGCCCCAGCATTTT. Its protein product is CASSTDDSLVNQPQHF.

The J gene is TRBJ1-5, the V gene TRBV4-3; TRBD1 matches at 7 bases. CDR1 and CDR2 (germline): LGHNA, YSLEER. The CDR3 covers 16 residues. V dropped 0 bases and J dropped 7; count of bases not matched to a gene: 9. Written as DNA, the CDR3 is TGCGCCAGCAGCCAAGAAGGGGGCGCGGGTATACAGCCCCAGCATTTT. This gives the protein CASSQEGGAGIQPQHF.

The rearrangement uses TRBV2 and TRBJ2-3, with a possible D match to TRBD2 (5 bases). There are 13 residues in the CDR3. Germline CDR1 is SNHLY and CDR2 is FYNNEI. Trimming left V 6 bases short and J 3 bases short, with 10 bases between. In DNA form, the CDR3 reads TGTGCCAGCAGGCCTTGGGAGACAGATACGCAGTATTTT. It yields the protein CASRPWETDTQYF.

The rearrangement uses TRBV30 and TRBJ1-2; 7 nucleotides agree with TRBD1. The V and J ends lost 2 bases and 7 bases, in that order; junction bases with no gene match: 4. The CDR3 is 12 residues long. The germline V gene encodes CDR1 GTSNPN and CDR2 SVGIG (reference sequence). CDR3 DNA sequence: TGTGCCTGGAGTAGACAGGGTGGTGGCTACACCTTC. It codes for CAWSRQGGGYTF.

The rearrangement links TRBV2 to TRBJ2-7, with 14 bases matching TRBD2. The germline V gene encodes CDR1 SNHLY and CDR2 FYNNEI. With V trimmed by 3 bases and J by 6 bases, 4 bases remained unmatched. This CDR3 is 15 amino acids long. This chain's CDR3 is CASSETSGGVVEQYF. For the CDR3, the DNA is TGTGCCAGCAGTGAGACTAGCGGGGGGGTCGTCGAGCAGTACTTC.

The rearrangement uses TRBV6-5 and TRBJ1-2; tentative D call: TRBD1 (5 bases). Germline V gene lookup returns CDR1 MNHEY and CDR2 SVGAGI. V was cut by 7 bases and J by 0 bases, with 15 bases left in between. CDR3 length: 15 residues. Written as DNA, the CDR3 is TGTGCCAGCAATTGGGGCAGGTCCTCTAACTATGGCTACACCTTC. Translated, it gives CASNWGRSSNYGYTF.

CDR3 in DNA: TGTGCCAGCAGCCCAAGGGGGGGCGCTAACTATGGCTACACCTTC. This encodes CASSPRGGANYGYTF. V and J are TRBV7-9 and TRBJ1-2, with D perhaps matching TRBD1 (6 bases). The CDR3 sequence is 15 residues long. Trimming left V 5 bases short and J 0 bases short, with 13 bases between. Germline lookup yields CDR1 SEHNR and CDR2 FQNEAQ (reference sequence).

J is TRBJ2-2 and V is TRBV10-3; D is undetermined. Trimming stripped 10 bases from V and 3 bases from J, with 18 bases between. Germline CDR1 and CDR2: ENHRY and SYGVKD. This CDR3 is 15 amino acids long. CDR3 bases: TGTGCCACGTCGGCGCCTCCTGAGGACACCGGGGAGCTGTTTTTT. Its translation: CATSAPPEDTGELFF.

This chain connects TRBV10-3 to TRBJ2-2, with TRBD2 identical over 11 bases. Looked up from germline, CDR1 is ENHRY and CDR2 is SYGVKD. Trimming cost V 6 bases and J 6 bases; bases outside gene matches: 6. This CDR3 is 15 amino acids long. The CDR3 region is CAIRMTSGVAGELFF. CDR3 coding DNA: TGTGCCATCAGGATGACTAGCGGGGTGGCCGGGGAGCTGTTTTTT.

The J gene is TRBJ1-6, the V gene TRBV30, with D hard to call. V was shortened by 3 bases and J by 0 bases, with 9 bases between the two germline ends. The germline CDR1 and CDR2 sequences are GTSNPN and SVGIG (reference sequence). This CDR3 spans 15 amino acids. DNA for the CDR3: TGTGCCTGGAGACTCCCGAGCTCCTATAATTCACCCCTCCACTTT. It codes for CAWRLPSSYNSPLHF.

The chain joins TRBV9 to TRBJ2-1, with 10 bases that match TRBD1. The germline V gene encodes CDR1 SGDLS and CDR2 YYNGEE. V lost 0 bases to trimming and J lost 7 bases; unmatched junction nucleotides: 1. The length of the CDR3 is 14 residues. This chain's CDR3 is CASSVVGQGNEQFF. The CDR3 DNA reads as TGTGCCAGCAGCGTAGTGGGACAGGGGAATGAGCAGTTCTTC.

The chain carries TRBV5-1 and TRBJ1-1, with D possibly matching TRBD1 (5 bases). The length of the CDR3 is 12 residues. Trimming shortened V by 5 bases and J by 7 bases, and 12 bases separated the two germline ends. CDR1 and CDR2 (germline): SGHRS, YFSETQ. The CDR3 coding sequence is TGCGCCAGCAGTAGCGGGGGAATTGAAGCTTTCTTT. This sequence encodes CASSSGGIEAFF.

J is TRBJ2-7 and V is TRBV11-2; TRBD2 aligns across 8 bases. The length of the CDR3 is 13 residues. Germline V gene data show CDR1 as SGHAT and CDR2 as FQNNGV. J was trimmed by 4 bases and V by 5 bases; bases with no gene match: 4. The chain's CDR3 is CASSRAGGYEQYF. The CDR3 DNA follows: TGTGCCAGCAGCCGCGCGGGGGGATACGAGCAGTACTTC.

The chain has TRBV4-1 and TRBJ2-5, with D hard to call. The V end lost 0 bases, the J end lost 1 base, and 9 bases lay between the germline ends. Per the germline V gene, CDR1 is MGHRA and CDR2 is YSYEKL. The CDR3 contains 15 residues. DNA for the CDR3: TGCGCCAGCAGCCAAGATCTATCCCTCCAAGAGACCCAGTACTTC. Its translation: CASSQDLSLQETQYF.

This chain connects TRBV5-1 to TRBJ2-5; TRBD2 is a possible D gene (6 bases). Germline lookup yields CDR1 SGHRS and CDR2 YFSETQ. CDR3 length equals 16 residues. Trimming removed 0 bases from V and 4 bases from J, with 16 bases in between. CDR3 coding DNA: TGCGCCAGCAGCTTGGGTGACTACCCGGGGGTAGAGACCCAGTACTTC. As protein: CASSLGDYPGVETQYF.

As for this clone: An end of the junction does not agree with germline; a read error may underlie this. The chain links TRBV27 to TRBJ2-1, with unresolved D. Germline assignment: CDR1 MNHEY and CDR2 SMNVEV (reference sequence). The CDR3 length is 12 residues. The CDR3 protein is CASSAGYNERFF. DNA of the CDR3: TGTGCCAGCAGTGCTGGGTACAATGAGCGGTTCTTC.

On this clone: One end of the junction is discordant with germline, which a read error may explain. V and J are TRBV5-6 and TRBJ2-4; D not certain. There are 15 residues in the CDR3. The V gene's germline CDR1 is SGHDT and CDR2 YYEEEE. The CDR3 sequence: CASNLSPEAKNIQYF. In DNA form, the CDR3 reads TGTGCCAGCAACTTGTCCCCAGAAGCCAAAAACATTCAGTACTTC.

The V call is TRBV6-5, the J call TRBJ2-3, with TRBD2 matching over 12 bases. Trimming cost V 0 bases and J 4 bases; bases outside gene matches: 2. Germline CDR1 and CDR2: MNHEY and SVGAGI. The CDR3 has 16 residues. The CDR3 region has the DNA TGTGCCAGCAGTTACTCCCTAGCGGGGGGGCCAGATACGCAGTATTTT. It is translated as CASSYSLAGGPDTQYF.

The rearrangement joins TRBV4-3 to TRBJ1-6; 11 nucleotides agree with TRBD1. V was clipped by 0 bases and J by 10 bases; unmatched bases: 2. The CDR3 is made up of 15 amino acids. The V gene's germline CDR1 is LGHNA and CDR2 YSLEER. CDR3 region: CASSQEGQGVSPLHF. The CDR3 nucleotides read TGCGCCAGCAGCCAAGAGGGACAGGGGGTGTCACCCCTCCACTTT.

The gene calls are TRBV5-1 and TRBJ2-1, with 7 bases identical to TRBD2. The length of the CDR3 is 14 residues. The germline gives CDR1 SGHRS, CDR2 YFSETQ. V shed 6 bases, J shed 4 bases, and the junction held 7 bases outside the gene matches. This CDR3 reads CASKEAGTYNEQFF. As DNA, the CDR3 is TGCGCCAGCAAAGAAGCGGGGACTTACAATGAGCAGTTCTTC.

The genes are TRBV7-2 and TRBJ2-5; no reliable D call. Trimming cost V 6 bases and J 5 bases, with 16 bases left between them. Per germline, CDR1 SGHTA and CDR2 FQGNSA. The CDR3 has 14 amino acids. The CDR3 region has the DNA TGTGCCAGCAGGCCGCCTTGGTCGCGGGAGACCCAGTACTTC. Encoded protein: CASRPPWSRETQYF.

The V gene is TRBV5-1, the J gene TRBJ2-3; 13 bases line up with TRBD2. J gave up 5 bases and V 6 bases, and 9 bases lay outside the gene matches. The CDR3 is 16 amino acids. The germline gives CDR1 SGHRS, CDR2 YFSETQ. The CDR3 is CASIPTSGGLGDTQYF. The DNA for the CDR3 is TGCGCCAGCATCCCGACTAGCGGGGGGCTGGGAGATACGCAGTATTTT. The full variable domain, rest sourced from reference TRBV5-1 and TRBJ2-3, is KAGVTQTPRYLIKTRGQQVTLSCSPISGHRSVSWYQQTPGQGLQFLFEYFSETQRNKGNFPGRFSGRQFSNSRSEMNVSTLELGDSALYLCASIPTSGGLGDTQYFGPGTRLTVL.

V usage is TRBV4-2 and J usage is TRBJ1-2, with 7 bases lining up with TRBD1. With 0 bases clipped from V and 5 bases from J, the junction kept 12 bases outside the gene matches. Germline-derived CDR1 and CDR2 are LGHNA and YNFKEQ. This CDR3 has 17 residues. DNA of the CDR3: TGTGCCAGCAGCCAAGACCCCGGGACAGATCCCAGGTATGGCTACACCTTC. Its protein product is CASSQDPGTDPRYGYTF.